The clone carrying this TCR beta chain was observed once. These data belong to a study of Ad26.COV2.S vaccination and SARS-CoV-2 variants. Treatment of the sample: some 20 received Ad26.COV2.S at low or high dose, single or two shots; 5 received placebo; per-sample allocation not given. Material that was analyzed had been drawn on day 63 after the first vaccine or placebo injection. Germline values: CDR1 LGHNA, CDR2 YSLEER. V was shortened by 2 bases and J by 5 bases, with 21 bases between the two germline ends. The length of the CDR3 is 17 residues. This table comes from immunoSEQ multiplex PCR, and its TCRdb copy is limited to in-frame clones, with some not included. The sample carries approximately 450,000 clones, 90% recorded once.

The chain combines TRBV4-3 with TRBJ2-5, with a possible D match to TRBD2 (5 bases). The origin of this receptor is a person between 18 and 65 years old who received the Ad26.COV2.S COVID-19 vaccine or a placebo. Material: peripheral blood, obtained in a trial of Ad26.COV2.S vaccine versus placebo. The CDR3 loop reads CASSQIFEGEDGETQYF. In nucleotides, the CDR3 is TGCGCCAGCAGCCAAATCTTCGAGGGAGAGGACGGGGAGACCCAGTACTTC.